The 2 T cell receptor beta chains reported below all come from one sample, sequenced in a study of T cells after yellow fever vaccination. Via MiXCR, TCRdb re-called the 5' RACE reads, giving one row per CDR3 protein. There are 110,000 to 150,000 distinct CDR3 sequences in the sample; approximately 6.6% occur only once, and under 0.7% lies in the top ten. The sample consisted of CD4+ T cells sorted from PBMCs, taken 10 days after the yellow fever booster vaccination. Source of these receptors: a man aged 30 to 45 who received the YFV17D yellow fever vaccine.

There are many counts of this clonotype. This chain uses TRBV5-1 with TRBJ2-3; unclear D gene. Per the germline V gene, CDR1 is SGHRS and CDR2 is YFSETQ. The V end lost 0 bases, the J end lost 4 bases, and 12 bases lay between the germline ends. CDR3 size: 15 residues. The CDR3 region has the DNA TGCGCCAGCAGCTTGGGACCGGGTGTCGCAGATACGCAGTATTTT. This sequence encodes CASSLGPGVADTQYF.

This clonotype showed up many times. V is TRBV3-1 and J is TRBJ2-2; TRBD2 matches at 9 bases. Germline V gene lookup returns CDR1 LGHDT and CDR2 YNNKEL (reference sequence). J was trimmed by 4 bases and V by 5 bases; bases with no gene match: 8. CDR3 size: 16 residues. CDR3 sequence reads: CASSSISGRPTGELFF. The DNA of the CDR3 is TGTGCCAGCAGCTCCATCAGCGGGAGGCCCACCGGGGAGCTGTTTTTT.